A single sample is the source of the 18 T cell receptor beta chains below, sequenced in a study of a mutant IDH1 vaccine in newly diagnosed glioma. Noted time point: week 5, during vaccination. What each vaccine dose contained was 300 ug of mutant IDH1 20-mer peptide, accompanied by topical imiquimod. Their antigens are not known. Repertoires were generated with immunoSEQ multiplex PCR, while TCRdb's copy carries only in-frame clones and drops some. The sample has roughly 50,000 clones, about three quarters seen once. Sequenced material: PBMCs, taken from a glioma patient whose treatment included an IDH1 peptide vaccine. The receptors stem from a woman aged 40 to 49 with glioma.

The genes are TRBV15 and TRBJ2-1; D unclear. The CDR3 has 11 residues. Germline values: CDR1 LNHNV, CDR2 YYDKDF (reference sequence). The V end lost 4 bases, the J end lost 6 bases, and 4 bases lay between the germline ends. Here the CDR3 DNA reads TGTGCCACCAGCACCTCCAATGAGCAGTTCTTC. Translated: CATSTSNEQFF.

This clone was detected only once. The V call is TRBV2, the J call TRBJ1-1, with D maybe TRBD1 (6 bases). The V gene's germline CDR1 is SNHLY and CDR2 FYNNEI. The length of the CDR3 is 10 residues. V was shortened by 6 bases and J by 9 bases, with 8 bases between the two germline ends. DNA of the CDR3: TGTGCCAGCAGCGGGACAAAAGCTTTCTTT. This translates into CASSGTKAFF.

This chain uses TRBV6-1 with TRBJ2-2; tentatively, D is TRBD1 (6 bases). Trimming pared 6 bases from V and 2 bases from J, leaving 13 bases between. The CDR3 has 15 residues. Germline loops: CDR1 MNHNS, CDR2 SASEGT. DNA for the CDR3: TGTGCCAGCAGGGCCCTGGGACAAAACACCGGGGAGCTGTTTTTT. Translating gives CASRALGQNTGELFF.

This sequence joins TRBV5-1 and TRBJ1-4, with D possibly matching TRBD1 (5 bases). The CDR3 consists of 21 residues. Per germline, CDR1 SGHRS and CDR2 YFSETQ. Trimming left V 0 bases short and J 4 bases short, with 28 bases between. As DNA, the CDR3 is TGCGCCAGCAGCTTGGCCCCGTGGCGGGACGGTTCTCAACTGGATAATGAAAAACTGTTTTTT. It is translated as CASSLAPWRDGSQLDNEKLFF.

The chain couples TRBV15 to TRBJ1-2; D gene uncertain. Germline assignment: CDR1 LNHNV and CDR2 YYDKDF (reference sequence). The CDR3 spans 15 residues. V was pared by 0 bases and J by 5 bases, with 13 bases between. CDR3 coding DNA: TGTGCCACCAGCAGAGATAGTTCTCTCACATATGGCTACACCTTC. As protein: CATSRDSSLTYGYTF.

This clone was seen only a few times. The chain recombines TRBV4-3 with TRBJ1-6, with 7 nucleotides matching TRBD1. Germline CDR1 and CDR2: LGHNA and YSLEER. J gave up 4 bases and V 5 bases, and 2 bases lay outside the gene matches. The CDR3 is made up of 14 amino acids. The CDR3 here is CASSEQGYNSPLHF. The CDR3 DNA follows: TGCGCCAGCAGCGAACAGGGGTATAATTCACCCCTCCACTTT.

The rearrangement uses TRBV10-1 and TRBJ1-2; D not resolved. The CDR3 covers 14 residues. Trimming pared 5 bases from V and 1 base from J, leaving 11 bases between. Germline CDR1 and CDR2: WNHNN and SYGVQD (reference sequence). The CDR3 protein is CASSPAVLNYGYTF. As DNA, the CDR3 is TGCGCCAGCAGTCCCGCTGTGCTTAACTATGGCTACACCTTC.

The chain has TRBV30 and TRBJ1-1; D remains unclear. CDR1 is GTSNPN, CDR2 SVGIG, per germline (reference sequence). Between the trimmed V and J ends, which lost 5 bases and 7 bases, there was a span of 14 bases. CDR3 length equals 12 residues. The CDR3 region has the DNA TGTGCCTGGGCAACCACGTCATATGAAGCTTTCTTT. Translated: CAWATTSYEAFF.

The chain combines TRBV19 with TRBJ1-2; 9 bases are shared with TRBD1. This CDR3 spans 13 amino acids. Losses at the gene ends were 7 bases for V and 5 bases for J; bases not matched to a gene: 5. The V gene's germline CDR1 is LNHDA and CDR2 SQIVND (reference sequence). CDR3: CASTTGQGYGYTF. The CDR3 DNA reads TGTGCCAGTACGACCGGACAGGGGTATGGCTACACCTTC.

The genes are TRBV7-8 and TRBJ1-1; D is ambiguous. Trimming removed 4 bases from V and 0 bases from J, with 6 bases in between. The CDR3 covers 13 residues. Germline-derived CDR1 and CDR2 are SGHVS and FQNEAQ. For the CDR3, the DNA is TGTGCCAGCAGCTCGGCAGTGAACACTGAAGCTTTCTTT. Amino acids: CASSSAVNTEAFF.

The chain is built from TRBV5-1 and TRBJ1-4; 7 bases fit TRBD1. Per germline, CDR1 SGHRS and CDR2 YFSETQ. J lost 8 bases, V lost 3 bases, and 10 bases had no gene match. There are 15 residues in the CDR3. The CDR3 DNA is TGCGCCAGCAGCTCTACAGGGGTACGACGAGAAAAACTGTTTTTT. Translated: CASSSTGVRREKLFF.

CDR3 DNA: TGTGCCAGCAGCTTCGCCGCGAACACTGAAGCTTTCTTT. Translation: CASSFAANTEAFF. The chain links TRBV13 to TRBJ1-1, with no clear D. V was trimmed by 3 bases and J by 1 base, leaving 6 bases between them. The CDR3 runs 13 residues. CDR1 is PRHDT and CDR2 is FYEKMQ in the germline V gene (reference sequence).

V and J are TRBV5-1 and TRBJ1-2; D is perhaps TRBD1 (6 bases). Trimming cost V 3 bases and J 8 bases, with 23 bases left between them. Germline loops: CDR1 SGHRS, CDR2 YFSETQ. This CDR3 has 16 residues. Here the CDR3 reads CASSSFEGLQTGGYTF. Written as DNA, the CDR3 is TGCGCCAGCAGCTCCTTTGAAGGGCTCCAGACAGGAGGCTACACCTTC.

This chain joins TRBV7-2 and TRBJ1-2; D might be TRBD1 (5 bases). Deletions cut 7 bases from V and 8 bases from J, with 20 bases between. Germline CDR1 reads SGHTA; CDR2 reads FQGNSA. This CDR3 has 14 amino acids. This CDR3 reads CASTLGGGVGGYTF. The CDR3 DNA follows: TGTGCCAGCACCTTGGGGGGAGGAGTGGGCGGCTACACCTTC.

The chain joins TRBV7-2 to TRBJ1-3; D unclear. Between the trimmed V and J ends, which lost 2 bases and 0 bases, there was a span of 8 bases. Germline V gene sequence: CDR1 SGHTA, CDR2 FQGNSA. There are 15 residues in the CDR3. CDR3 loop: CASSLWVGSGNTIYF. DNA for the CDR3: TGTGCCAGCAGCTTATGGGTAGGCTCTGGAAACACCATATATTTT. Supplemented by reference TRBV7-2 and TRBJ1-3, the full variable domain reads GAGVSQSPSNKVTEKGKDVELRCDPISGHTALYWYRQSLGQGLEFLIYFQGNSAPDKSGLPSDRFSAERTGGSVSTLTIQRTQQEDSAVYLCASSLWVGSGNTIYFGEGSWLTVV.

The chain uses TRBV18 and TRBJ2-5; the D gene is possibly TRBD2 (6 bases). Germline V gives CDR1 KGHSH, CDR2 LQKENI. This CDR3 is built from 15 residues. The V end was cut by 1 base, the J end by 0 bases, with 9 bases between. DNA of the CDR3: TGTGCCAGCTCACCACTTCTAGCGCACCAAGAGACCCAGTACTTC. Protein product: CASSPLLAHQETQYF.

Remarks on this clone: No DNA is shown, since the ends of the CDR3 on it are uncertain; the CDR3 is the one TCRdb lists. This chain joins TRBV29-1 and TRBJ1-1. In germline, CDR1 is SQVTM, CDR2 ANQGSEA. The CDR3 comprises 12 residues, both ends counted. The CDR3 sequence is CSVGGGAGATFF.

This clone was recorded a few times. The chain joins TRBV10-2 to TRBJ1-2; TRBD1 agrees at 9 bases. This CDR3 has 15 residues. J was trimmed by 1 base and V by 3 bases; bases with no gene match: 3. Germline V gene lookup returns CDR1 WSHSY and CDR2 SAAADI. The CDR3 spells CASSDGQGINYGYTF. CDR3 coding DNA: TGCGCCAGCAGTGATGGACAGGGGATTAACTATGGCTACACCTTC.